These 29 T cell receptor beta chains were sequenced from one sample in a study of shared clonotypes between healthy human individuals (dated by TCRdb to 2018 to 2020). The method behind the library was the immunoSEQ multiplex PCR assay. TCRdb retrieved this table from immuneACCESS and kept in-frame rearrangements only. Not all clones are present; in checked studies, unresolved V genes account for under half, and no reason is known for the remainder. For this sample the table gives over a million clones, of which about 96% were detected only once. Over 1% of the sample is held by the ten biggest clonotypes. Sequencing was performed on naive CD4+ T cells sorted from blood. Taken with the paper, the label for cell subset or site translates to: CD45RA+ positively selected. These receptor sequences come from a man younger than 40 in good health.

J is TRBJ2-1 and V is TRBV5-1; 15 bases fit TRBD2. The CDR3 runs 17 residues. V lost 6 bases and J lost 2; bases outside the gene matches: 6. From germline, CDR1 is SGHRS and CDR2 YFSETQ. The CDR3 protein is CASTLGLAGGTYNEQFF. CDR3 nucleotide sequence: TGCGCCAGCACCCTGGGACTAGCGGGAGGCACCTACAATGAGCAGTTCTTC.

The chain employs TRBV10-3 and TRBJ2-5; TRBD1 aligns across 7 bases. Germline-derived CDR1 and CDR2 are ENHRY and SYGVKD. With V trimmed by 4 bases and J by 5 bases, 13 bases remained unmatched. The CDR3 consists of 16 residues. The chain's CDR3 is CAISATRRQGGETQYF. The CDR3, as DNA: TGTGCCATCAGTGCGACGCGCAGACAGGGTGGGGAGACCCAGTACTTC.

The V gene is TRBV29-1, the J gene TRBJ2-7, with D perhaps matching TRBD2 (6 bases). Germline-derived CDR1 and CDR2 are SQVTM and ANQGSEA. V was cut by 0 bases and J by 3 bases, with 15 bases left in between. This CDR3 has 15 amino acids. CDR3 in amino acids: CSVEEPGLAVYEQYF. The CDR3 DNA reads TGCAGCGTTGAAGAGCCGGGACTGGCAGTCTACGAGCAGTACTTC.

Of note for this clone: The germline gene is not matched at one end of the junction; a read error may be the cause. J is TRBJ2-7 and V is TRBV28; 8 bases agree with TRBD2. CDR1 MDHEN and CDR2 SYDVKM come from the germline V gene. The length of the CDR3 is 13 residues. This CDR3 reads CASSLGGAGTSRF. CDR3 nucleotide sequence: TGTGCCAGCAGTCTCGGAGGTGCGGGGACTAGTCGGTTC.

The chain combines TRBV5-4 with TRBJ2-3, with D perhaps given as TRBD1 or TRBD2 (6 bases each). CDR1 is SGHNT and CDR2 is YYREEE in the germline V gene (reference sequence). CDR3 length: 16 residues. V was clipped by 7 bases and J by 3 bases, with 21 bases between them. As DNA, the CDR3 is TGTGCCAGCTTGGGGGGCTCGCCGGGAGAAACAGATACGCAGTATTTT. It translates to CASLGGSPGETDTQYF.

The chain joins TRBV28 to TRBJ1-4, with D possibly matching TRBD1 (6 bases). The CDR3 has 15 amino acids. The germline V and J ends were trimmed by 7 bases and 7 bases, with 19 bases remaining between them. CDR1 is MDHEN, CDR2 SYDVKM, per germline. The CDR3 DNA reads TGTGCCAGCATCCGAGGGGGGGCGCGGGGTGAAAAACTGTTTTTT. Its translation: CASIRGGARGEKLFF.

This clone occurred once. Other DNA variants within this sample encode the same CDR3. This chain connects TRBV5-1 to TRBJ2-7, with D possibly TRBD2 on 5 matching bases. Germline V CDR1 and CDR2: SGHRS, YFSETQ. The CDR3 runs 13 residues. Trimming pared 4 bases from V and 0 bases from J, leaving 8 bases between. CDR3 loop: CASSPGSSYEQYF. CDR3 in DNA: TGCGCCAGCAGCCCGGGATCCTCCTACGAGCAGTACTTC.

The CDR3 is CAKSSTGGRETQYF. CDR3 coding DNA: TGCGCCAAAAGTTCGACAGGGGGCCGAGAGACCCAGTACTTC. The chain joins TRBV10-1 to TRBJ2-5, with 10 bases matching TRBD1. The CDR3 covers 14 residues. Germline CDR1 WNHNN, CDR2 SYGVQD (reference sequence). Trimming cost V 10 bases and J 4 bases; bases outside gene matches: 9.

CDR3 region: CASSVRSPDTQYF. CDR3 DNA sequence: TGTGCCAGCAGTGTCCGTAGCCCGGATACGCAGTATTTT. The chain uses TRBV2 and TRBJ2-3; D not certain. V shed 4 bases and J shed 6 bases, with 11 bases lying between them. This CDR3 is 13 amino acids long. In germline, CDR1 is SNHLY, CDR2 FYNNEI.

The rearrangement uses TRBV2 and TRBJ2-3, with D possibly called TRBD1 or TRBD2 (5 bases each). V was clipped by 7 bases and J by 0 bases, with 14 bases between them. Germline CDR1 reads SNHLY; CDR2 reads FYNNEI. The CDR3 has 15 amino acids. CDR3 sequence reads: CASIFRDGSTDTQYF. CDR3 DNA sequence: TGTGCCAGCATTTTCCGGGACGGCAGCACAGATACGCAGTATTTT.

This sequence joins TRBV5-5 and TRBJ2-5; tentatively, D is TRBD1 (6 bases). V shed 4 bases and J shed 9 bases, with 16 bases lying between them. Per the germline V gene, CDR1 is SGHKS and CDR2 is YYEKEE (reference sequence). This CDR3 spans 13 amino acids. The CDR3 loop reads CASSPGQPLSQYF. CDR3 nucleotides: TGTGCCAGCAGCCCCGGACAGCCCTTGTCCCAGTACTTC.

This clone is a singleton in its sample. V gene TRBV5-6 combines with J gene TRBJ1-1; 11 bases agree with TRBD1. The CDR3 is 14 residues long. CDR1 is SGHDT, CDR2 YYEEEE, per germline. The junction had 3 bases not matched to a gene; V was cut back by 3 bases and J by 5 bases. The CDR3 region is CASSWTGGPTEAFF. The DNA of the CDR3 is TGTGCCAGCAGCTGGACAGGGGGCCCGACTGAAGCTTTCTTT.

This chain links TRBV6-1 with TRBJ2-7; D is unclear. There are 14 residues in the CDR3. Germline V gene lookup returns CDR1 MNHNS and CDR2 SASEGT. The germline V and J ends were trimmed by 6 bases and 3 bases, with 15 bases remaining between them. CDR3 protein: CASRPLQSLYEQYF. The CDR3 DNA is TGTGCCAGCAGGCCCTTACAGAGCCTCTACGAGCAGTACTTC.

This clone was found once. CDR3 amino acids: CASSYSHIQYF. The CDR3 DNA reads TGTGCCAGCAGTTACTCTCACATTCAGTACTTC. This sequence joins TRBV6-5 and TRBJ2-4; D ambiguous. The V gene lost 0 bases and the J gene lost 8 bases, with 2 bases spanning the gap. CDR1 is MNHEY and CDR2 is SVGAGI in the germline V gene. This CDR3 region has 11 residues.

This clone appeared a single time. The chain uses TRBV5-1 and TRBJ2-7; tentatively, D is TRBD1 or TRBD2 (5 bases each). CDR1 is SGHRS and CDR2 is YFSETQ in the germline V gene. Trimming shortened V by 5 bases and J by 1 base, and 28 bases separated the two germline ends. The CDR3 spans 19 residues. Written as DNA, the CDR3 is TGCGCCAGCAGTACACCTCGGGACGGAAGGGGAATTCGATCCTACGAGCAGTACTTC. Translation gives CASSTPRDGRGIRSYEQYF.

This chain connects TRBV18 to TRBJ2-7; D gene uncertain. Trimming shortened V by 3 bases and J by 1 base, and 13 bases separated the two germline ends. Germline V gene lookup returns CDR1 KGHSH and CDR2 LQKENI. This CDR3 is 15 amino acids long. CDR3 DNA sequence: TGTGCCAGCTCACCCGCCCGCGTAGGATCCTACGAGCAGTACTTC. This gives the protein CASSPARVGSYEQYF.

About this clone itself: The same CDR3 can be traced to other DNA sequences in this sample. CDR3 sequence (DNA): TGCGCCAGCAGCTTGGCTAGCCCCTACGAGCAGTACTTC. This codes for CASSLASPYEQYF. This chain uses TRBV5-1 with TRBJ2-7; a weak D match, TRBD2 (5 bases). Trimming shortened V by 0 bases and J by 2 bases, and 6 bases separated the two germline ends. This CDR3 contains 13 residues. Germline CDR1 is SGHRS and CDR2 is YFSETQ.

This clone was seen once. The V and J genes are TRBV5-4 and TRBJ2-2; 8 positions match TRBD2. J gave up 6 bases and V 4 bases, and 11 bases lay outside the gene matches. The CDR3 is 16 residues long. CDR1 SGHNT and CDR2 YYREEE come from the germline V gene (reference sequence). Here the CDR3 DNA reads TGTGCCAGCAGCCCACGAACGGGAGGGAGGGCCGGGGAGCTGTTTTTT. Protein sequence: CASSPRTGGRAGELFF.

J is TRBJ2-5 and V is TRBV5-4; 8 bases map to TRBD1. Germline CDR1 is SGHNT and CDR2 is YYREEE (reference sequence). This CDR3 comprises 15 residues. V lost 10 bases and J lost 4; bases outside the gene matches: 15. The CDR3 nucleotides are TGTGCCGTATCAGGGGGCGGGGACGTCCGAGAGACCCAGTACTTC. It specifies CAVSGGGDVRETQYF.

This chain connects TRBV9 to TRBJ2-3; TRBD1 matches at 7 bases. In germline, CDR1 is SGDLS, CDR2 YYNGEE. The V gene end was trimmed by 1 base and the J gene end by 8 bases; junction bases not matched to a gene: 4. CDR3 length: 13 residues. In nucleotides, the CDR3 is TGTGCCAGCAGCGTAAGGGGGCAAGGTACGCAGTATTTT. Translating it yields CASSVRGQGTQYF.

This sequence joins TRBV6-1 and TRBJ2-4; TRBD1 aligns across 11 bases. The CDR3 consists of 17 residues. Trimming removed 3 bases from V and 3 bases from J; junction bases left unmatched: 7. CDR1 and CDR2 (germline): MNHNS, SASEGT. The CDR3 DNA sequence: TGTGCCAGCAGTGACCTTGGACAGGGGGCGAGCAAAAACATTCAGTACTTC. Its protein is CASSDLGQGASKNIQYF.

The CDR3 sequence: CASSSPGLAGDTQYF. CDR3 nucleotide sequence: TGTGCCAGCAGTTCCCCGGGACTAGCGGGAGATACGCAGTATTTT. The chain couples TRBV28 to TRBJ2-3, with TRBD2 matching over 12 bases. CDR1 is MDHEN, CDR2 SYDVKM, per germline. The CDR3 has 15 amino acids. V dropped 4 bases and J dropped 5; count of bases not matched to a gene: 4. Using reference TRBV28 and TRBJ2-3 for the parts outside the CDR3, the full variable domain is DVKVTQSSRYLVKRTGEKVFLECVQDMDHENMFWYRQDPGLGLRLIYFSYDVKMKEKGDIPEGYSVSREKKERFSLILESASTNQTSMYLCASSSPGLAGDTQYFGPGTRLTVL.

This chain connects TRBV6-6 to TRBJ2-7; a possible D gene is TRBD2 (5 bases). Germline loops: CDR1 MNHNY, CDR2 SVGAGI (reference sequence). V was trimmed by 7 bases and J by 1 base, leaving 20 bases between them. The CDR3 runs to 16 residues. The CDR3 is CASTQLRRGGSYEQYF. CDR3 sequence (DNA): TGTGCCAGCACCCAATTGAGACGGGGTGGATCCTACGAGCAGTACTTC.

The gene calls are TRBV7-7 and TRBJ2-6; TRBD1 is a possible D gene (5 bases). The CDR3 sequence is 14 residues long. Trimming cost V 4 bases and J 4 bases, with 8 bases left between them. Germline CDR1 and CDR2: SSHAT and FNYEAQ (reference sequence). The DNA for the CDR3 is TGTGCCAGCAGCTCCAACAGGGGGGCCAACGTCCTGACTTTC. This translates into CASSSNRGANVLTF. Full variable domain (rest looked up from reference TRBV7-7 and TRBJ2-6): GAGVSQSPRYKVTKRGQDVTLRCDPISSHATLYWYQQALGQGPEFLTYFNYEAQPDKSGLPSDRFSAERPEGSISTLTIQRTEQRDSAMYRCASSSNRGANVLTFGAGSRLTVL.

The chain links TRBV6-1 to TRBJ1-5; D is possibly TRBD1 (5 bases). Trimming cost V 7 bases and J 6 bases, with 13 bases left between them. The CDR3 runs to 13 residues. Germline CDR1 MNHNS, CDR2 SASEGT. The CDR3 spells CASTRDVGQPQHF. DNA of the CDR3: TGTGCCAGCACCAGGGATGTCGGTCAGCCCCAGCATTTT.

The rearrangement joins TRBV29-1 to TRBJ2-2, with TRBD1 matching 9 bases. This CDR3 is 14 amino acids long. The junction had 11 bases not matched to a gene; V was cut back by 7 bases and J by 8 bases. Looked up from germline, CDR1 is SQVTM and CDR2 is ANQGSEA. The CDR3 bases are TGCAGCGCCTGCGGGGACAGGGTCGGTGGGGAGCTGTTTTTT. Protein product: CSACGDRVGGELFF.

The chain links TRBV19 to TRBJ2-5; D is perhaps TRBD1 (6 bases). CDR3 size: 14 residues. V dropped 5 bases and J dropped 4 bases, with 14 bases sitting between them. Looked up from germline, CDR1 is LNHDA and CDR2 is SQIVND (reference sequence). CDR3 sequence: CASSSHRVLETQYF. CDR3 nucleotides: TGTGCCAGTAGTTCTCACAGGGTTCTAGAGACCCAGTACTTC. Full variable domain (remainder filled in from reference TRBV19 and TRBJ2-5): DGGITQSPKYLFRKEGQNVTLSCEQNLNHDAMYWYRQDPGQGLRLIYYSQIVNDFQKGDIAEGYSVSREKKESFPLTVTSAQKNPTAFYLCASSSHRVLETQYFGPGTRLLVL.

The chain combines TRBV11-3 with TRBJ1-1, with TRBD1 as a possible D gene (5 bases). V lost 4 bases and J lost 3, with 9 bases in between. The CDR3 runs to 13 residues. Germline loops: CDR1 SGHNT, CDR2 YENEEA. The CDR3, as DNA: TGTGCCAGCAGCTCACAGGTAGACACTGAAGCTTTCTTT. Its translation: CASSSQVDTEAFF.

The rearrangement links TRBV28 to TRBJ2-2; TRBD1 is a possible D gene (6 bases). The CDR3 is 14 residues long. CDR1 is MDHEN, CDR2 SYDVKM, per germline. V dropped 11 bases and J dropped 4 bases, with 17 bases sitting between them. DNA of the CDR3: TGTGCCGGACGCGATAGGGACATCACCGGGGAGCTGTTTTTT. It encodes CAGRDRDITGELFF.